This TCR beta chain was recovered during a study of blood T cell repertoires in COVID-19. Assay used: immunoSEQ multiplex PCR; TCRdb lists only in-frame clones, some missing. The sample shows approximately 300,000 clones, around 85% of them seen only once. Participants were aged roughly 18 to 89 years, lived in roughly 25 US areas, and enrolled virtually. There are 12 residues in the CDR3. CDR1 is DFQATT and CDR2 is SNEGSKA in the germline V gene (reference sequence). V was shortened by 3 bases and J by 15 bases, with 18 bases between the two germline ends. This clone was recorded a few times. The material sequenced was PBMCs or T cells enriched from blood (not recorded which). The source of this sequence is a woman aged 30 to 39 who had been exposed to COVID-19. This chain uses TRBV20-1 with TRBJ2-1; TRBD2 might be the D (6 bases). The CDR3 loop reads CSASNNREQPFF. The CDR3 DNA sequence: TGCAGTGCTAGTAATAACCGGGAGCAGCCGTTCTTC.